The 29 T cell receptor beta chains in this list originate from one sample, sequenced in a study of cytomegalovirus exposure and HLA in healthy donors. Primers included in the PCR were 60 Vbeta and 13 Jbeta primers. TCRdb's copy holds only in-frame clones and misses some; the assay was immunoSEQ multiplex PCR. The sample lists some 200,000 clones; around 62% were seen once. The sequenced sample was PBMCs. The receptors were gathered from a man aged 40-55 years in good health and CMV-seronegative.

This clone was observed a handful of times. V and J are TRBV6-5 and TRBJ2-5, with D possibly matching TRBD2 (5 bases). Trimming took 6 bases from V and 4 from J, leaving 12 bases between them. The CDR3 sequence is 13 residues long. Germline loops: CDR1 MNHEY, CDR2 SVGAGI. CDR3 coding DNA: TGTGCCAGCAGCTTCACTAGAGGAGAGACCCAGTACTTC. Amino acid sequence: CASSFTRGETQYF.

This chain uses TRBV18 with TRBJ2-5; possibly TRBD2 for D (5 bases). This CDR3 is 16 amino acids long. CDR1 is KGHSH and CDR2 is LQKENI in the germline V gene. The V end lost 0 bases, the J end lost 5 bases, and 16 bases lay between the germline ends. CDR3 bases: TGTGCCAGCTCACCACCGGTCCCCCTGTCGGGGGAGACCCAGTACTTC. It specifies CASSPPVPLSGETQYF.

This chain uses TRBV6-5 with TRBJ2-5; possibly TRBD1 for D (6 bases). The last part of the DNA fits TRBJ2-7 better; the J call may be wrong. The CDR3 contains 14 residues. Germline V gene data show CDR1 as MNHEY and CDR2 as SVGAGI. Here the CDR3 DNA reads TGTGCCAGCAGTGCAGGGGAAGGCTCCTACGAGCAGTACTTC. Translated, it gives CASSAGEGSYEQYF.

A remark on this clone: The junction does not match germline at one end; this may be a read error. The chain links TRBV2 to TRBJ2-7, with D tentatively TRBD2 (5 bases). In germline, CDR1 is SNHLY, CDR2 FYNNEI. This CDR3 contains 12 residues. CDR3 nucleotides: TGTGCCAGCAGCGACGGGTTGGTGAGGGCTGCCTTC. Its translation is CASSDGLVRAAF. The variable domain in full, completed from reference TRBV2 and TRBJ2-7, reads EPEVTQTPSHQVTQMGQEVILRCVPISNHLYFYWYRQILGQKVEFLVSFYNNEISEKSEIFDDQFSVERPDGSNFTLKIRSTKLEDSAMYFCASSDGLVRAAFGPGTRLTVT.

This clone was detected only a few times. The chain combines TRBV19 with TRBJ2-7, with a weak D call TRBD2 (6 bases). V was cut by 2 bases and J by 3 bases, with 14 bases left in between. CDR1 is LNHDA and CDR2 is SQIVND in the germline V gene (reference sequence). CDR3 length: 15 amino acids. The CDR3 coding sequence is TGTGCCAGTAGTATACAAGGAGGGAGCGGCTACGAGCAGTACTTC. This encodes CASSIQGGSGYEQYF.

This clone was seen a handful of times. The rearrangement uses TRBV7-9 and TRBJ2-1; tentatively, D is TRBD1 (6 bases). The germline V and J ends were trimmed by 0 bases and 8 bases, with 11 bases remaining between them. Per germline, CDR1 SEHNR and CDR2 FQNEAQ (reference sequence). CDR3 length equals 14 residues. Here the CDR3 DNA reads TGTGCCAGCAGCTTAGCGCCCAGGGGTGATGAGCAGTTCTTC. Translating gives CASSLAPRGDEQFF.

This clone turned up a few times. The chain joins TRBV9 to TRBJ2-7; 9 nucleotides line up with TRBD2. After removal of 0 bases from V and 5 bases from J, the junction contained 6 bases not matched to a gene. The CDR3 is made up of 15 amino acids. The germline gives CDR1 SGDLS, CDR2 YYNGEE. CDR3 nucleotide sequence: TGTGCCAGCAGCGTAGGGCGGGGGGGAAGCCACGAGCAGTACTTC. This gives the protein CASSVGRGGSHEQYF.

The J gene is TRBJ2-5, the V gene TRBV10-3; 13 bases align to TRBD2. The CDR3 sequence is 17 residues long. Germline CDR1 ENHRY, CDR2 SYGVKD. Trimming removed 3 bases from V and 1 base from J; junction bases left unmatched: 5. The CDR3 sequence: CAISDGTSGKTQETQYF. The CDR3 DNA sequence: TGTGCCATCAGTGACGGGACTAGCGGGAAAACCCAAGAGACCCAGTACTTC.

The chain links TRBV5-1 to TRBJ2-1, with 8 nucleotides matching TRBD2. The CDR3 spans 14 residues. Germline V gene data show CDR1 as SGHRS and CDR2 as YFSETQ. Germline trimming cut 5 bases from V and 7 bases from J; bases unmatched to any gene: 8. The CDR3 sequence: CASSEAGVVNEQFF. DNA for the CDR3: TGCGCCAGCAGTGAAGCGGGAGTCGTAAATGAGCAGTTCTTC.

The chain recombines TRBV7-9 with TRBJ2-5; 9 bases match TRBD2. V lost 2 bases and J lost 4; bases outside the gene matches: 2. The CDR3 consists of 14 residues. Germline values: CDR1 SEHNR, CDR2 FQNEAQ (reference sequence). The CDR3, as DNA: TGTGCCAGCAGCTTACAAGCGGGGGGAGAGACCCAGTACTTC. Protein sequence: CASSLQAGGETQYF.

The chain joins TRBV29-1 to TRBJ1-1; D gene ambiguous. Germline lookup yields CDR1 SQVTM and CDR2 ANQGSEA. Trimming removed 4 bases from V and 2 bases from J, with 17 bases in between. This CDR3 is 15 amino acids long. CDR3 sequence (DNA): TGCAGCGTTGTTGCCTGGAAGGGAGGTAACACTGAAGCTTTCTTT. Translated: CSVVAWKGGNTEAFF.

The table lists this clone with a few counts. The chain has TRBV30 and TRBJ1-2, with TRBD1 matching 9 bases. V dropped 5 bases and J dropped 3; count of bases not matched to a gene: 4. CDR1 is GTSNPN and CDR2 is SVGIG in the germline V gene (reference sequence). CDR3 size: 13 residues. As DNA, the CDR3 is TGTGCCTGGCAGACAGGGGGGGACTATGGCTACACCTTC. Protein sequence: CAWQTGGDYGYTF.

This chain uses TRBV5-3 with TRBJ1-5, with 9 nucleotides matching TRBD1. TRBV5-3 is reported as an ORF; its role is uncertain. With V trimmed by 4 bases and J by 7 bases, 6 bases remained unmatched. CDR3 length equals 14 residues. The chain's CDR3 is CARSQGQGRQPQHF. DNA for the CDR3: TGTGCCAGAAGCCAGGGACAGGGCCGACAGCCCCAGCATTTT.

This clone was picked up a small number of times. The V and J genes are TRBV11-2 and TRBJ1-1; 10 nucleotides line up with TRBD1. The CDR3 totals 14 residues. The junction had 7 bases not matched to a gene; V was cut back by 1 base and J by 11 bases. Per germline, CDR1 SGHAT and CDR2 FQNNGV. The CDR3 here is CASSLVRDRGSAFF. CDR3 bases: TGTGCCAGCAGCTTAGTCCGGGACAGGGGCTCCGCTTTCTTT.

This chain connects TRBV19 to TRBJ2-7; D is perhaps TRBD1 (5 bases). Between the trimmed V and J ends, which lost 3 bases and 0 bases, there was a span of 18 bases. There are 17 residues in the CDR3. Germline V gene sequence: CDR1 LNHDA, CDR2 SQIVND (reference sequence). In DNA form, the CDR3 reads TGTGCCAGTAGTATCAATATTGGACACGACTTCTCCTACGAGCAGTACTTC. Translating gives CASSINIGHDFSYEQYF.

The chain employs TRBV7-9 and TRBJ2-7; TRBD2 agrees at 15 bases. Germline CDR1 SEHNR, CDR2 FQNEAQ (reference sequence). This CDR3 contains 16 residues. The junction had 7 bases not matched to a gene; V was cut back by 5 bases and J by 5 bases. The CDR3 loop reads CASSPSGLAGGHEQYF. In DNA form, the CDR3 reads TGTGCCAGCAGCCCCAGCGGACTAGCGGGGGGGCACGAGCAGTACTTC.

This clone was detected a few times. The chain carries TRBV7-3 and TRBJ2-5; D is undetermined. The V gene's germline CDR1 is SGHTA and CDR2 FQGTGA. The CDR3 contains 15 residues. The V gene lost 0 bases and the J gene lost 2 bases, with 10 bases spanning the gap. The CDR3 protein is CASSLTLARQETQYF. The CDR3 region has the DNA TGTGCCAGCAGCTTAACGTTAGCTAGGCAAGAGACCCAGTACTTC.

This rearrangement joins TRBV20-1 to TRBJ2-7; tentative D call: TRBD1 (6 bases). CDR1 DFQATT and CDR2 SNEGSKA come from the germline V gene (reference sequence). The V end lost 3 bases, the J end lost 7 bases, and 10 bases lay between the germline ends. The CDR3 has 11 amino acids. In DNA, the CDR3 is TGCAGTGCTAGGTACAGGGAGGAGCAGTACTTC. Translation gives CSARYREEQYF.

The chain couples TRBV15 to TRBJ2-2, with TRBD2 matching over 11 bases. The length of the CDR3 is 16 residues. Trimming took 5 bases from V and 3 from J; bases not matched to a gene: 5. Germline loops: CDR1 LNHNV, CDR2 YYDKDF (reference sequence). DNA of the CDR3: TGTGCCACCAGCCGAAAACTAGCGGGGGACACCGGGGAGCTGTTTTTT. Translated, it gives CATSRKLAGDTGELFF.

The J gene is TRBJ2-2, the V gene TRBV29-1; maybe TRBD2 (6 bases). Germline V lookup: CDR1 SQVTM, CDR2 ANQGSEA. The V end was cut by 6 bases, the J end by 2 bases, with 10 bases between. This CDR3 is built from 13 residues. The CDR3 DNA reads as TGCAGCGTGGGACTCCTAAACACCGGGGAGCTGTTTTTT. Residues: CSVGLLNTGELFF.

This chain links TRBV9 with TRBJ2-5, with TRBD2 identical over 16 bases. This CDR3 contains 17 residues. CDR1 is SGDLS, CDR2 YYNGEE, per germline. V lost 0 bases, J lost 5 bases, and 4 bases stayed unmatched. DNA of the CDR3: TGTGCCAGCAGCGTAGTGGGACTAGCGGGAGGGAGGGAGACCCAGTACTTC. Its protein is CASSVVGLAGGRETQYF.

J is TRBJ1-1 and V is TRBV5-1; D might be TRBD1 (5 bases). The CDR3 spans 14 residues. The V end lost 7 bases, the J end lost 4 bases, and 17 bases lay between the germline ends. CDR1 is SGHRS, CDR2 YFSETQ, per germline. CDR3 residues: CASGRGVQGTEAFF. As DNA, the CDR3 is TGCGCCAGCGGGCGGGGGGTCCAGGGCACTGAAGCTTTCTTT.

The genes are TRBV19 and TRBJ1-1; D gene ambiguous. Trimming stripped 1 base from V and 1 base from J, with 10 bases between. This CDR3 has 15 amino acids. Germline assignment: CDR1 LNHDA and CDR2 SQIVND (reference sequence). Here the CDR3 DNA reads TGTGCCAGTAGTATAGTTGGGAGCCGGAACACTGAAGCTTTCTTT. This codes for CASSIVGSRNTEAFF.

V and J are TRBV5-4 and TRBJ2-7; unclear D gene. CDR3 length: 13 amino acids. Germline loops: CDR1 SGHNT, CDR2 YYREEE (reference sequence). The V end lost 4 bases, the J end lost 0 bases, and 8 bases lay between the germline ends. The CDR3 region has the DNA TGTGCCAGCAGCAAACATGACTCCTACGAGCAGTACTTC. It encodes CASSKHDSYEQYF.

This clone was found a few times. CDR3 coding DNA: TGTGCCATCAAACGGGACAGCTTCTATAATTCACCCCTCCACTTT. It encodes CAIKRDSFYNSPLHF. This sequence joins TRBV10-3 and TRBJ1-6; 7 positions match TRBD1. J lost 3 bases, V lost 7 bases, and 6 bases had no gene match. Germline CDR1 is ENHRY and CDR2 is SYGVKD. The CDR3 contains 15 residues.

This clone has just one count. The V gene is TRBV28, the J gene TRBJ2-3, with 11 bases fitting TRBD2. The germline V gene has CDR1 MDHEN and CDR2 SYDVKM. This CDR3 contains 15 residues. The V gene end was trimmed by 7 bases and the J gene end by 3 bases; junction bases not matched to a gene: 6. The CDR3 sequence is CASKLGTSGTDTQYF. DNA of the CDR3: TGTGCCAGCAAACTCGGGACTAGCGGTACAGATACGCAGTATTTT.

This sequence joins TRBV18 and TRBJ2-3, with 11 bases fitting TRBD2. Losses at the gene ends were 0 bases for V and 4 bases for J; bases not matched to a gene: 6. The V gene's germline CDR1 is KGHSH and CDR2 LQKENI. The CDR3 is 17 residues long. DNA for the CDR3: TGTGCCAGCTCACCACCGGGACTAGCGGCGGGGGCAGATACGCAGTATTTT. It encodes CASSPPGLAAGADTQYF. The entire variable domain, with the rest obtained from reference TRBV18 and TRBJ2-3, is as follows: NAGVMQNPRHLVRRRGQEARLRCSPMKGHSHVYWYRQLPEEGLKFMVYLQKENIIDESGMPKERFSAEFPKEGPSILRIQQVVRGDSAAYFCASSPPGLAAGADTQYFGPGTRLTVL.

This chain joins TRBV25-1 and TRBJ2-5; 8 nucleotides match TRBD2. The germline V gene encodes CDR1 MGHDK and CDR2 SYGVNS. J gave up 5 bases and V 4 bases, and 3 bases lay outside the gene matches. The CDR3 contains 13 residues. The CDR3 protein is CASSVAGYETQYF. In nucleotides, the CDR3 is TGTGCCAGCAGTGTAGCGGGGTACGAGACCCAGTACTTC.

The chain is built from TRBV7-9 and TRBJ1-3; tentatively, D is TRBD1 (5 bases). Germline CDR1 and CDR2: SEHNR and FQNEAQ (reference sequence). The CDR3 contains 17 residues. The germline V and J ends were trimmed by 0 bases and 1 base, with 13 bases remaining between them. The CDR3 protein is CASSLALTGPSGNTIYF. CDR3 bases: TGTGCCAGCAGCTTAGCGCTCACAGGACCGTCTGGAAACACCATATATTTT.